This T cell receptor (beta chain) was documented in a study of response to subunit inactivated influenza vaccine. General observations from the study: Authors proposed each seasonal influenza vaccination draws in few new T cells.

CDR3 length: 14 amino acids. Trimming removed 4 bases at V and 0 bases at J, with 10 bases between. The V gene's germline CDR1 is LNHDA and CDR2 SQIVND (reference sequence). TCRdb called the RT-PCR reads again in MiXCR, with one record for every CDR3 protein. The sample lists just under 250,000 distinct CDR3 sequences; less than 15% were seen once. Worth noting for this clonotype: Its antigen is currently unknown.

The clonotype originates from a man aged 50 to 60 who received an inactivated influenza vaccine. The source material was non-naive T cells sorted from PBMCs, sampled roughly 15 days before vaccination. The gene calls are TRBV19 and TRBJ2-7; no reliable D call. Here the CDR3 DNA reads TGTGCCAGTAGTAGGACCACGAGCTCCTACGAGCAGTACTTC. Protein: CASSRTTSSYEQYF.